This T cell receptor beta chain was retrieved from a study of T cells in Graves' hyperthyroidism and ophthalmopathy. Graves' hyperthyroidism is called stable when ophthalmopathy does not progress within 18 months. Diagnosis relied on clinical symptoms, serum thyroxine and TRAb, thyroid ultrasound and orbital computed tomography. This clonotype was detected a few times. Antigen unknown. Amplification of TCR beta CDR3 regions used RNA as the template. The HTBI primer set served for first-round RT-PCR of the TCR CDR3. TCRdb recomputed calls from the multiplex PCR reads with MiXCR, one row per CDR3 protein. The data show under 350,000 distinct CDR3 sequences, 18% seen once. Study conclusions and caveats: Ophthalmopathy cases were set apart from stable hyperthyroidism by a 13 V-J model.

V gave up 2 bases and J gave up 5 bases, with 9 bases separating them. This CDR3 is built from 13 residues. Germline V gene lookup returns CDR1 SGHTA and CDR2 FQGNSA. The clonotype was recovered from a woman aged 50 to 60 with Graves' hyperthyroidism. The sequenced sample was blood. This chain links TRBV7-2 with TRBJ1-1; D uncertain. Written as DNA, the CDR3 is TGTGCCAGCAGCTTATCGGCGGGTACTGAAGCTTTCTTT. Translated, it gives CASSLSAGTEAFF.